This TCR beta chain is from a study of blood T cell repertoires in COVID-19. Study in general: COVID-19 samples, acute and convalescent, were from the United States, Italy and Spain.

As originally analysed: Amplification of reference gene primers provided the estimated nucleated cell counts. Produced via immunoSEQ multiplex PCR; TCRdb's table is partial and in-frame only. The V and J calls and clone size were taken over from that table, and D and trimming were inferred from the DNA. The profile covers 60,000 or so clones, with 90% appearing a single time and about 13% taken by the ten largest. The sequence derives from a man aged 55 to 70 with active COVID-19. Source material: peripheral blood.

CDR3 nucleotides: TGCGCCAGCAGCCCCGGAGTCAATCAGCCCCAGCATTTT. Residues: CASSPGVNQPQHF. The chain has TRBV10-2 and TRBJ1-5; D unclear. V was trimmed by 6 bases and J by 3 bases, leaving 9 bases between them. Germline V gives CDR1 WSHSY, CDR2 SAAADI. There are 13 residues in the CDR3.